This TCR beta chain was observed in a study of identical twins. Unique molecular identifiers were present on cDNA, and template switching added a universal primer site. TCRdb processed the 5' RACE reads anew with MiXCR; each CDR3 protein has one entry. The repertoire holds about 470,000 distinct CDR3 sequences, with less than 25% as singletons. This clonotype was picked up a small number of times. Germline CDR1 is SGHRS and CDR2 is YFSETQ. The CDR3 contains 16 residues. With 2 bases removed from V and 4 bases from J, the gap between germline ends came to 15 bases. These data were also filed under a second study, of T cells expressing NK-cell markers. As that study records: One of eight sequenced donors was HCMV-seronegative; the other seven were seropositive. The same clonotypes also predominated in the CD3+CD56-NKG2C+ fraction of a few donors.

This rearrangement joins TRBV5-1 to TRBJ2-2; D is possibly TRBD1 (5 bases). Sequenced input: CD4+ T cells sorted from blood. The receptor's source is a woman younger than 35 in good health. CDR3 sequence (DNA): TGCGCCAGCAGCTTTTTGAGTCAGGGCGGCACCGGGGAGCTGTTTTTT. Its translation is CASSFLSQGGTGELFF.